The clone carrying this T cell receptor beta chain showed up just a few times. Antigen unknown. This entry belongs to a study of CD8+ T cells in alopecia areata. Regarding the study as a whole: Higher clonality than in normal scalp was seen in lesional scalp, especially alopecia totalis/universalis.

Trimming took 8 bases from V and 7 from J, leaving 20 bases between them. In germline, CDR1 is PRHDT, CDR2 FYEKMQ (reference sequence). The CDR3 is 15 residues long. TCR sequencing used cDNA made by reverse transcription of extracted RNA. Repertoires were generated with immunoSEQ multiplex PCR, while TCRdb's copy carries only in-frame clones and drops some. The table records about 110,000 clones, about 59% of them present only once. Treatment reported: oral pan-JAK inhibitor, 5-10 mg twice daily. The rearrangement uses TRBV13 and TRBJ1-4, with unresolved D. The clonotype originates from a human donor with alopecia areata. This specimen was CD8+ T cells sorted from blood, taken at week 24, from a patient treated with tofacitinib. The CDR3 DNA is TGTGCCAGCCGAGCTTATCACCTTACACCTGAAAAACTGTTTTTT. This sequence encodes CASRAYHLTPEKLFF.